The entry that follows covers one TCR beta chain sequence. Germline lookup yields CDR1 PRHDT and CDR2 FYEKMQ (reference sequence). V shed 5 bases, J shed 2 bases, and the junction held 12 bases outside the gene matches. This CDR3 is 20 amino acids long. These data originate in a study of molecular identifiers for immune sequencing clone quantification. Via MiXCR, TCRdb re-called the PCR reads, giving one row per CDR3 protein. This table holds 45,000 to 60,000 distinct CDR3 sequences, roughly a third found once. J is TRBJ2-6 and V is TRBV13; TRBD2 agrees at 13 bases. This sequence was found in a human donor in good health. Some libraries in this study had Jurkat cell RNA spiked in. The specimen sequenced was naive CD8+ T cells from blood, with Jurkat cell RNA spiked in. Specified subset: FACS-sorted CD8+CD4-CCR7+CD45RA+ naive T cells. Written as DNA, the CDR3 is TGTGCCAGCAGCCCCAACCCCGGACTAGCGGGAGTGACTGGGGCCAACGTCCTGACTTTC. Amino acid sequence: CASSPNPGLAGVTGANVLTF.